This T cell receptor beta chain appears in the sequencing data of a study of T cell responses to AZD1222 COVID-19 vaccine. Regarding the study as a whole: Vaccine-associated CD4 TCRs spanned spike, dominant at 160-218 and 743-854. Repertoires were obtained only post-peak T cell response. White British people made up most donors, females outnumbered males, and clonal diversity was possibly underestimated.

The CDR3 contains 13 residues. Germline loops: CDR1 SGDLS, CDR2 YYNGEE. V gave up 0 bases and J gave up 5 bases, with 8 bases separating them. This clone was seen just once. Its antigen is currently unknown. Measured with immunoSEQ multiplex PCR; TCRdb has only the in-frame clones, and not every one. This sample has some 180,000 clones; roughly 92% occur once, and the top ten carry roughly 1.7%. Pooling covered second doses at about 4 or about 12 weeks. The material sequenced was peripheral blood, taken 28 days after the second AZD1222 dose. This receptor was taken from an adult who received the AZD1222 COVID-19 vaccine. V and J are TRBV9 and TRBJ1-2, with a tentative D call TRBD1 (5 bases). CDR3 region: CASSVAGKYGYTF. DNA for the CDR3: TGTGCCAGCAGCGTAGCAGGGAAGTATGGCTACACCTTC.